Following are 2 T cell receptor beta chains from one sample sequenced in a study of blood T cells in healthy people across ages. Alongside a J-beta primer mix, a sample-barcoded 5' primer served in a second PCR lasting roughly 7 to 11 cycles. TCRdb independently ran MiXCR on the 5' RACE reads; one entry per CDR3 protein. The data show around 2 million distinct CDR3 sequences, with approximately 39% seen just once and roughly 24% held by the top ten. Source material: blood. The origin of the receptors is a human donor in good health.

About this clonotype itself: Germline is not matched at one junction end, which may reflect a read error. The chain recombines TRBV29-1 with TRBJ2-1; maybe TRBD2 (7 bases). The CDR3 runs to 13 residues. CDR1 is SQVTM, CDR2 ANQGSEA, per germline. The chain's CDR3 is CSVEGGGRNEQFF. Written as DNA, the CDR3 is TGCAGCGTCGAAGGGGGGGGGAGGAATGAGCAGTTCTTC.

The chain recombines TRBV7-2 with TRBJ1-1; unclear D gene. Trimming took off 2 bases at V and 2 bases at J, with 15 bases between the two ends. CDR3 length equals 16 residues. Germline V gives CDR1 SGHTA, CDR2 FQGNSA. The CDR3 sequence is CASSLTVGRYNTEAFF. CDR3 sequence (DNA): TGTGCCAGCAGCTTAACTGTGGGGAGATATAACACTGAAGCTTTCTTT.